This T cell receptor beta chain was identified during a study of beta chain features in type 1 diabetes. Every bit of the isolated RNA underwent reverse transcription, so sequencing read expressed TCRB transcripts. Assay: immunoSEQ multiplex PCR; the TCRdb copy retains only in-frame clones and omits some. The sample has about 360,000 clones; about 12% are singletons. This clone has a handful of counts. The target antigen is unknown. Study observations and caveats: TCRB CDR3s were moderately but significantly shorter in Type 1 diabetes patients in all four CD4+ subsets.

In germline, CDR1 is SGDLS, CDR2 YYNGEE. This CDR3 is built from 16 residues. V lost 0 bases and J lost 0; bases outside the gene matches: 4. This chain connects TRBV9 to TRBJ1-1; TRBD1 matches at 8 bases. The sequence was collected from a young woman with type 1 diabetes. The sequenced material came from naive CD4+ T cells from blood. The CDR3: CASSVGPGGMNTEAFF. CDR3 nucleotides: TGTGCCAGCAGCGTAGGGCCAGGGGGCATGAACACTGAAGCTTTCTTT.